These T cell receptor beta chains were read from a single sample in a study of blood T cell repertoires in COVID-19. Clones were sequenced by immunoSEQ multiplex PCR, and TCRdb holds only the in-frame ones, with some missing. The profile covers about 98,000 clones, with approximately 85% appearing a single time and 9.5% to 10% taken by the ten largest. The sequencing sample was made of peripheral blood. These receptors all stem from a man aged 40-49 years with active or convalescent COVID-19. Both conserved end residues are part of each CDR3. The D gene is left open where the match is weak. Some rows have no size entry. The others give once, few or many, or a class for an expanded clone.

TRBJ2-3 | TRBV6-1 | NA | TRBD2 | CASSEARRGIHSSTDTQYF | TGTGCCAGCAGTGAAGCGCGGCGGGGGATTCACTCTAGCACAGATACGCAGTATTTT
TRBJ2-1 | TRBV29-1 | NA | TRBD1 | CSGGTGNGEQFF | TGCAGCGGCGGGACAGGCAATGGTGAGCAGTTCTTC
TRBJ1-6 | TRBV11-2 | NA | TRBD1 | CASSSDRGLLNSPLHF | TGTGCCAGCAGTTCGGACAGGGGGCTATTGAATTCACCCCTCCACTTT
TRBJ1-4 | TRBV5-1 | once | NA | CASSSQGAGSNEKLFF | TGCGCCAGCAGCTCCCAAGGGGCGGGGTCTAATGAAAAACTGTTTTTT
TRBJ1-1 | TRBV11-3 | NA | NA | CASSPQGNTEAFF | TGTGCCAGCAGCCCCCAGGGGAACACTGAAGCTTTCTTT
TRBJ2-1 | TRBV10-3 | NA | TRBD2 | CAIKTSGGHNEQFF | TGTGCCATCAAGACTAGCGGGGGGCACAATGAGCAGTTCTTC
TRBJ2-2 | TRBV9 | NA | TRBD2 | CASSVGGGAGELFF | TGTGCCAGCAGCGTTGGCGGGGGGGCCGGGGAGCTGTTTTTT
TRBJ1-2 | TRBV11-3 | NA | TRBD1 | CARHRDSGYTF | TGTGCCAGACACAGGGACAGTGGCTACACCTTC
TRBJ1-4 | TRBV7-9 | NA | TRBD1 | CASSVGTATNEKLFF | TGTGCCAGCAGCGTTGGGACAGCTACTAATGAAAAACTGTTTTTT
TRBJ1-2 | TRBV5-1 | NA | NA | CASSSVGGGNFDGYTF | TGCGCCAGCAGTAGCGTCGGGGGAGGGAATTTCGATGGCTACACCTTC
TRBJ2-1 | TRBV9 | NA | NA | CASTQGAGGSYNEQFF | TGTGCCAGCACCCAGGGGGCGGGGGGGTCCTACAATGAGCAGTTCTTC
TRBJ1-2 | TRBV7-9 | medium-sized | NA | CASSLGGLGAGGYTF | TGTGCCAGCAGCTTAGGAGGACTCGGAGCAGGCGGCTACACCTTC
TRBJ2-7 | TRBV14 | few | NA | CASSRRGTPGEQYF | TGTGCCAGCAGCCGGAGGGGAACCCCGGGCGAGCAGTACTTC
TRBJ1-3 | TRBV4-2 | few | TRBD1 | CASSPGQGSGNTIYF | TGTGCCAGCAGCCCCGGACAGGGCTCTGGAAACACCATATATTTT
TRBJ1-3 | TRBV4-2 | NA | NA | CASSHPEGGLGNTIYF | TGTGCCAGCAGCCACCCTGAGGGCGGATTGGGGAACACCATATATTTT
TRBJ1-1 | TRBV6-2/TRBV6-3 | NA | TRBD1 | CASSYGQARITEAFF | TGTGCCAGCAGTTACGGACAGGCGCGGATCACTGAAGCTTTCTTT
TRBJ2-3 | TRBV24-1 | NA | NA | CATSRQGTDTQYF | TGTGCCACCAGTCGGCAGGGAACAGATACGCAGTATTTT
TRBJ1-2 | TRBV19 | NA | NA | CASTATKANYGYTF | TGTGCCAGTACCGCGACTAAAGCTAACTATGGCTACACCTTC
TRBJ2-1 | TRBV18 | NA | TRBD2 | CASSSGVNNEQFF | TGTGCCAGTTCGAGCGGGGTAAACAATGAGCAGTTCTTC
TRBJ2-1 | TRBV7-9 | NA | NA | CASSLVLWAGSSYNEQFF | TGTGCCAGCAGCTTAGTCCTTTGGGCGGGATCTTCCTACAATGAGCAGTTCTTC
TRBJ2-7 | TRBV13 | once | TRBD1 | CASSLRTGDEQYF | TGTGCCAGCAGCTTACGGACAGGGGACGAGCAGTACTTC
TRBJ1-4 | TRBV15 | NA | NA | CATSREGGGFEKLFF | TGTGCCACCAGCAGAGAGGGTGGGGGGTTCGAAAAACTGTTTTTT
TRBJ2-7 | TRBV7-6 | NA | TRBD1 | CASSLGQGVSYEQYF | TGTGCCAGCAGCTTAGGACAGGGGGTTTCCTACGAGCAGTACTTC
TRBJ2-7 | TRBV10-3 | few | TRBD2 | CAISELSGGPYEQYF | TGTGCCATCAGTGAGTTGTCGGGGGGGCCATACGAGCAGTACTTC
TRBJ1-6 | TRBV12-5 | NA | TRBD1 | CASGSGTGNSPLHF | TGTGCTAGTGGTTCCGGGACAGGGAATTCACCCCTCCACTTT
TRBJ2-3 | TRBV4-3 | NA | TRBD2 | CASSQAGTSYQYF | TGCGCCAGCAGCCAAGCCGGGACTAGTTACCAGTATTTT
TRBJ2-1 | TRBV9 | NA | NA | CASSEGTRNEQFF | TGTGCCAGCAGCGAGGGTACTAGGAATGAGCAGTTCTTC
TRBJ1-3 | TRBV24-1 | NA | NA | CATVYFRGRGNTIYF | TGTGCCACCGTATATTTCAGGGGCAGAGGAAACACCATATATTTT
TRBJ2-3 | TRBV18 | NA | TRBD1 | CASSPPGQRYVDTQYF | TGTGCCAGCTCACCACCGGGACAGCGATATGTAGATACGCAGTATTTT
TRBJ2-7 | TRBV6-5 | once | TRBD2 | CASSDSGSSYEQYF | TGTGCCAGCAGCGATAGCGGGAGCTCCTACGAGCAGTACTTC
TRBJ1-2 | TRBV6-2/TRBV6-3 | few | NA | CASSYSRGTYGYTF | TGTGCCAGCAGTTACTCGAGAGGGACTTATGGCTACACCTTC
TRBJ1-2 | TRBV27 | NA | NA | CASSSLPAGKYGYTF | TGTGCCAGCAGTTCCCTCCCGGCAGGGAAGTATGGCTACACCTTC
TRBJ2-4 | TRBV6-6 | NA | TRBD1 | CASNQGQTENIQYF | TGTGCCAGCAATCAGGGACAGACTGAAAACATTCAGTACTTC
TRBJ1-4 | TRBV5-1 | many | TRBD1 | CASSLVGQGGEKLFF | TGCGCCAGCAGCTTGGTGGGACAGGGAGGTGAAAAACTGTTTTTT
TRBJ1-2 | TRBV7-9 | NA | TRBD1 | CASSFSQDRVSF | TGTGCCAGCAGCTTCTCCCAGGACAGGGTTTCCTTC
TRBJ1-5 | TRBV6-5 | NA | NA | CASRQDGGNQPQHF | TGTGCCTCACGACAGGACGGGGGCAATCAGCCCCAGCATTTT
TRBJ2-5 | TRBV5-1 | NA | NA | CASSLGSARAQETQYF | TGCGCCAGCAGCTTGGGTTCGGCCAGGGCACAAGAGACCCAGTACTTC
TRBJ1-2 | TRBV28 | NA | TRBD1 | CASSPGQILGYTF | TGTGCCAGCAGTCCGGGACAGATACTTGGCTACACCTTC
TRBJ2-7 | TRBV2 | NA | TRBD2 | CASSGGSGGEEQYF | TGTGCCAGCAGTGGAGGGAGCGGGGGGGAAGAGCAGTACTTC
TRBJ1-1 | TRBV5-6 | NA | TRBD1 | CASNARTGEGAFF | TGTGCCAGCAACGCCCGGACAGGAGAGGGTGCTTTCTTT
TRBJ2-7 | TRBV19 | NA | NA | CASSIGGRAKSYEQYF | TGTGCCAGTAGTATAGGGGGCAGGGCCAAGTCCTACGAGCAGTACTTC
TRBJ1-3 | TRBV7-5 | NA | NA | CVRSLAPGLGGNTIYF | TGTGTCAGAAGCTTAGCGCCGGGTTTGGGTGGAAACACCATATATTTT
TRBJ2-7 | TRBV25-1 | NA | TRBD1 | CASSDYTRQGDRNEQYF | TGTGCCAGCAGTGACTACACCCGACAGGGTGATCGGAACGAGCAGTACTTC
TRBJ2-3 | TRBV11-2 | NA | TRBD2 | CASTLAGSTDTQYF | TGTGCCAGCACCCTAGCGGGAAGCACAGATACGCAGTATTTT
TRBJ1-1 | TRBV4-2 | NA | NA | CASSQEALFGGPDTEAFF | TGTGCCAGCAGCCAAGAGGCTTTGTTCGGTGGGCCGGACACTGAAGCTTTCTTT
TRBJ2-2 | TRBV6-5 | NA | TRBD1 | CASSSYRDRGTGELFF | TGTGCCAGCAGTTCGTACCGGGACAGAGGCACCGGGGAGCTGTTTTTT
TRBJ2-7 | TRBV7-2 | NA | TRBD1 | CASSPLRDRVILEQYF | TGTGCCAGCAGCCCCCTCCGGGACAGGGTTATCCTCGAGCAGTACTTC
TRBJ2-5 | TRBV6-2/TRBV6-3 | NA | TRBD2 | CASSYSAGGLTQYF | TGTGCCAGCAGTTACTCTGCGGGGGGGCTGACCCAGTACTTC
TRBJ2-1 | TRBV19 | NA | NA | CATLLQGSYNEQFF | TGTGCCACCCTGCTCCAGGGTAGCTACAATGAGCAGTTCTTC
TRBJ2-5 | TRBV10-2 | NA | NA | CASSGTRETQYF | TGCGCCAGCAGTGGGACACGGGAGACCCAGTACTTC
TRBJ1-6 | TRBV19 | once | TRBD1 | CASRDRDFSPLHF | TGTGCCAGCCGGGACAGGGATTTTTCACCCCTCCACTTT
TRBJ2-3 | TRBV5-1 | NA | TRBD2 | CASSRGGRRLADTQYF | TGCGCCAGCAGCCGGGGGGGCCGGCGGCTTGCAGATACGCAGTATTTT
TRBJ1-3 | TRBV9 | NA | TRBD1 | CASSNRNDRVSGNTIYF | TGTGCCAGCAGCAACCGTAATGACAGGGTGTCTGGAAACACCATATATTTT
TRBJ2-3 | TRBV7-2 | NA | NA | CASSSSSDGAGDTQYF | TGTGCCAGCAGCTCCAGCTCGGACGGTGCGGGAGATACGCAGTATTTT
TRBJ1-2 | TRBV9 | NA | NA | CASTTPTGNYGYTF | TGTGCCAGCACCACCCCCACAGGGAACTATGGCTACACCTTC
TRBJ1-5 | TRBV12-5 | NA | NA | CASGPDNQPQHF | TGTGCTAGTGGTCCGGACAACCAGCCCCAGCATTTT